This T cell receptor beta chain was found in a study of cytomegalovirus exposure and HLA in healthy donors (dated by TCRdb to about 2017). About the full investigation: An earlier analysis of several hundred of the donors reported 276 Gb of sequence data and 95 million to 120 million unique TCR beta sequences obtained from approximately 180 million T cells. Approximately 300 gigabases of sequencing data and approximately 92 million unique TCR sequences made up an early release that covered some 640 HLA-typed donors. The genetic ancestry cluster associated with self-reported Caucasian donors included roughly four fifths of the 398 genotyped donors. The study aimed to test whether signatures of past pathogen exposure could be identified by cataloging public T cell receptors. The T cell repertoires of 670 or so subjects were profiled by immunosequencing and related to cytomegalovirus serostatus. Along with the approximately 650-subject first cohort, a separate validation cohort of 120 different subjects was used. High-throughput TCR immunosequencing, statistical association of individual TCRs with disease status, and machine learning were combined to predict cytomegalovirus infection status. In a later analysis, previously published TCR beta repertoires from about 670 donors were re-analyzed and high-resolution HLA genotyping was added so that TCR occurrence patterns could be studied. Rather than using new phenotypic data, the later analysis identified candidate immune exposures from TCR beta sequences and from how often those sequences occurred across donors. An earlier analysis of several hundred of the donors applied high-throughput TCR beta sequencing to assess whether each TCR beta V gene segment acted as functional or pseudogenic. Donor age, sex, ethnicity and CMV serostatus were compiled alongside the repertoire data. A later genetic analysis took genome-wide SNP genotypes for about 55% of the roughly 700 donors and used that subset as a discovery cohort. All discovery cohort repertoires had been generated on a single sequencing platform. Class I and class II HLA loci were covered by the typing at four-digit resolution. Typing coverage varied by locus: roughly 629-630 donors for A, B, C, DRB1 and DQB1; more than 500 for DQA1; approximately 570 for DPA1; approximately 470 for DPB1. Five DR-DQ haplotypes were handled as single units for association and clustering, since linkage in the cohort was strong. Among 398 genotyped donors of the cohort, an average of approximately 220,000 unique TCR beta nucleotide sequences was sequenced per donor, of which 15% to 20% were non-productive.

The library relied on the immunoSEQ multiplex PCR assay. A mixture of 60 forward primers for TCR Vbeta segments and 13 reverse primers for TCR Jbeta segments was used in the multiplex PCR. A multiplex PCR assay on genomic DNA amplified the CDR3 region of rearranged TCR beta genes. The Illumina HiSeq System was used to sequence the amplified TCR beta libraries as 87-base-pair reads. In the source study's methods: A later analysis tallied roughly 76 million unique TCR beta chains across the 660 or so repertoires, and about 12 million of those chains were shared by two or more donors. Raw reads were error-corrected and collapsed into unique sequences with a nearest-neighbor algorithm that merged closely related sequences to remove PCR and sequencing errors. Alignment of CDR3 sequences to IMGT reference sequences was used to assign V, D and J gene segments. Each retained sequence needed at least a six-nucleotide match to both a V gene segment and a J gene segment. A rearrangement was called productive if the CDR3 had no stop codons and remained in frame with V and J, and every other rearrangement was called non-productive. CDR3 was defined by IMGT convention, running from the second conserved V-encoded cysteine to the conserved J-encoded phenylalanine. The earlier analysis of about 590 of the donors excluded sequences that lacked an unambiguous match to a single V gene segment. In an earlier analysis of around 600 of the donors, V segments were called functional above 56.7% productive rearrangements and were called segregating when the between-donor standard deviation exceeded 5%. To diagnose cytomegalovirus status from the catalog of TCR beta chain sequences, a statistical classification framework was built. In a later analysis, V and J genes were assigned by comparing TCR nucleotide sequences against IMGT/GENE-DB human TR gene sequences. A later analysis assigned CDR3 sequences and most-parsimonious VDJ recombination scenarios with the TCRdist pipeline. In a later analysis, every TCR beta chain was defined by the combination of its CDR3 amino acid sequence and its V-gene family, and reads without a unique V-gene family were dropped. In a later analysis, some 600 highly shared, low-generation-probability nucleotide sequences were removed to address suspected cross-contamination and a sequencing artifact. A later analysis calculated a clonal expansion index for each public chain from normalized within-repertoire ranks of inferred template counts. In a later analysis, generation probabilities were computed with a VDJ recombination model fitted to out-of-frame rearrangements, and the resulting probabilities were checked against IGoR. In a later analysis, hypergeometric tests were used to score TCR-TCR, TCR-HLA and TCR-CMV co-occurrence, with a repertoire-size bias correction applied to TCR pairs. To estimate false discovery rates, a later analysis permuted the HLA or CMV assignments 20 times. In a later analysis, co-occurring TCRs were grouped with DBSCAN, and TCRdist sequence similarity was added when clustering was performed within HLA-allele-positive subsets. Co-occurrence clustering excluded repertoires with fewer than 30,000 or more than 120,000 public chains, plus five with anomalous nucleotide sharing. TCRdb limited this immuneACCESS table to in-frame rearrangements with V and J called. A share of clones is missing; checked studies link under half to unresolved V genes, and the rest is unexplained. V and J calls and clone size follow that table, whereas D and trimming were derived from the DNA. The sample table holds about 85,000 clones, of which about 80% were seen once. About 30% of the sample is held by the ten biggest clonotypes.

Study-level results and caveats: Because counts were too low, roughly 18 rarely observed V segments, including chromosome 9 orphons, were left out of the earlier analysis of approximately 580 of the donors. According to the authors, the approach could potentially be generalized to other disease states and immunological phenotypes. A cluster of highly shared sequence variants was judged likely to represent a technical artifact of the sequencing pipeline. V-gene and J-gene trimming of TCR beta chains was associated with a missense DCLRE1C variant in a later genetic analysis, and the association was replicated in an independent cohort. An earlier analysis of approximately 530 of the donors showed that most TCR beta V segments appeared in productive rearrangements either about 87% or about 30% of the time, which broadly matched IMGT annotations. When HLA alleles, especially DR and DQ, strongly co-occurred, TCR associations were difficult to assign to individual alleles. A later analysis associated 15,000 to 20,000 TCR beta sequences with specific HLA alleles at a false discovery rate of 0.05. This cohort had only TCR beta chains sequenced, and the lack of alpha or paired-chain data limited which features could be detected. In vitro tests confirmed that three of the cytomegalovirus-associated TCR beta chains recognize cytomegalovirus antigens. In a later analysis, most CMV-associated TCR beta chains were found to appear HLA-restricted, with HLA associations seemingly driven largely by CMV exposure. Linkage disequilibrium might explain the correlated functional status among segregating V segments, but an unknown experimental factor could not be ruled out. In a later analysis, the rate of TCR association differed among HLA loci, with DRB1 alleles having the most associated TCRs and HLA-C alleles having the fewest. A further reported finding was that TCR beta sequences accurately predicted the HLA-A and HLA-B alleles for most subjects in the first cohort. A later genetic analysis reported fewer N-insertions in productive TCRs among donors in an Asian-associated ancestry cluster than the approximately 700-donor mean. While some public TCRs were present in many individuals, most TCR sequences turned up only very rarely across donors. Sequencing depth was assumed to be roughly uniform across donors in the presence/absence analyses, though that assumption may not hold. The classifier was reported to diagnose cytomegalovirus status with high specificity and sensitivity in both the original and validation cohorts. The study listed 150 to 200 TCR beta chains as associated with cytomegalovirus. In a later analysis, several top co-occurrence clusters were reported to appear linked to parvovirus B19, influenza, CMV and Epstein-Barr virus. Because HLA typing was unavailable for some donors at each locus, only the typed subset was used in association tests. Compared with equally common non-associated chains, HLA-associated TCR beta chains in a later analysis were more clonally expanded and had lower generation probabilities. For the cohort, immune exposure information was limited to CMV serostatus.

The cohort comprised 710 or so healthy bone marrow donors. Cohort members were all nominally healthy when sampled, although unrecorded immune exposures were likely present. The donor was CMV seropositive and was included in the group of almost 300 seropositive cohort members. A peripheral blood sample was collected from each donor, and TCR beta sequencing was performed on peripheral blood mononuclear cells. Genomic DNA was extracted from the blood cell samples with the Qiagen DNeasy Blood Extraction Kit. As for this clone: The antigen it recognizes is unknown. The input lacks base qualities; no much larger clone sits a single base away.

The specimen was PBMCs. The sequence came from a man aged 50 or older in good health and CMV-seropositive.

DNA sequence: TGTGCCAGCAGACCCCAGCGGGGCAACACCGGGGAGCTGTTTTTT. This yields the protein CASRPQRGNTGELFF. The chain joins TRBV5-4 to TRBJ2-2, with 7 bases in between that match TRBD2. V is pruned by 5 bases and J by 2 bases, leaving 6 bases of the junction without a gene match. The CDR3 contains 15 residues, cysteine and phenylalanine counted. The kept DNA is CDR3 alone, 45 bases in frame from the first base. Taken from the germline V gene (reference sequence), the CDR1 and CDR2 loops are SGHNT and YYREEE. Supplemented by the reference TRBV5-4 and TRBJ2-2 proteins around the CDR3, the complete variable domain is ETGVTQSPTHLIKTRGQQVTLRCSSQSGHNTVSWYQQALGQGPQFIFQYYREEENGRGNFPPRFSGLQFPNYSSELNVNALELDDSALYLCASRPQRGNTGELFFGEGSRLTVL.